These T cell receptor beta chains were read from a single sample in a study of blood T cell repertoires in COVID-19. Sequencing used immunoSEQ multiplex PCR; TCRdb keeps in-frame clones, though not all of them. This table holds 250,000 to 300,000 clones, 70% to 90% found once. Sequenced: peripheral blood. The receptors derive from a man aged 55-75 years who had recovered from COVID-19. Each CDR3 is given with its conserved first and last residue. Fields, in order: clone size, D gene, J gene, V gene, CDR3 DNA, CDR3 protein. The D gene is left open where the match is weak. Some rows have no size entry. The others give once, few or many, or a class for an expanded clone.

once | TRBD1 | TRBJ2-7 | TRBV6-5 | TGTGCCAGCAGTCGGGACAGATCATACGAGCAGTACTTC | CASSRDRSYEQYF
. | . | TRBJ2-5 | TRBV7-9 | TGTGCCAGCAGCGCAGGGGCGTACCAAGAGACCCAGTACTTC | CASSAGAYQETQYF
. | TRBD2 | TRBJ2-2 | TRBV11-3 | TGTGCCAGCAGCCGACTAGCGGGAGGGAGTACCGGGGAGCTGTTTTTT | CASSRLAGGSTGELFF
. | TRBD2 | TRBJ2-7 | TRBV18 | TGTGCCAGCTCACCGGCACTAGCGGGAGGCTACGAGCAGTACTTC | CASSPALAGGYEQYF
. | TRBD2 | TRBJ2-5 | TRBV7-3 | TGTGCCAGCAGCCCCGGGGGGGACCAAGAGACCCAGTACTTC | CASSPGGDQETQYF
. | . | TRBJ1-1 | TRBV19 | TGTGCCAGTAGTAAGGAGGGCTCGGCTTTCTTT | CASSKEGSAFF
. | TRBD2 | TRBJ2-7 | TRBV5-1 | TGCGCCAGCAGCCGAGGGACTAGCGGGAGGGCCTACGAGCAGTACTTC | CASSRGTSGRAYEQYF
. | TRBD1 | TRBJ1-3 | TRBV7-6 | TGTGCCAGCAGCCGTCGACAGGGCCCTTGGAACACCATATATTTT | CASSRRQGPWNTIYF
once | TRBD1 | TRBJ2-3 | TRBV7-9 | TGTGCCAGCAGCCCCGGGACAGTAGCAGATACGCAGTATTTT | CASSPGTVADTQYF
. | . | TRBJ1-1 | TRBV5-1 | TGCGCCAGCAGCCAAACAGGGAACACTGAAGCTTTCTTT | CASSQTGNTEAFF
. | TRBD1 | TRBJ1-2 | TRBV3-1/TRBV3-2 | TGTGCCAGCAGCCATTCAGGGGGAGGCTACACCTTC | CASSHSGGGYTF
once | . | TRBJ1-2 | TRBV18 | TGTGCCAGCTCACCGAATACACATGGCTACACCTTC | CASSPNTHGYTF
. | TRBD1 | TRBJ1-1 | TRBV11-2 | TGTGCCAGCAGCCCTACAGGGGTAGGGAGCACTGAAGCTTTCTTT | CASSPTGVGSTEAFF
. | TRBD1 | TRBJ2-3 | TRBV9 | TGTGCCAGCAGCGGGGGACAGGTACATACGCAGTATTTT | CASSGGQVHTQYF
. | . | TRBJ2-2 | TRBV5-6 | TGTGCCAGCAGCTTGGGTCTTACGAACACCGGGGAGCTGTTTTTT | CASSLGLTNTGELFF
. | TRBD1 | TRBJ1-6 | TRBV19 | TGTGCCAGTAGTATAGCCGCTATACGACAGGGGAGCTCCTATAATTCACCCCTCCACTTT | CASSIAAIRQGSSYNSPLHF
. | . | TRBJ1-2 | TRBV18 | TGTGCCAGCTCACTCCAGCAGGGCCCCTATGGCTACACCTTC | CASSLQQGPYGYTF
. | . | TRBJ2-7 | TRBV5-1 | TGCGCCAGCAGCTTGTGGCGGGACCCCACCTACGAGCAGTACTTC | CASSLWRDPTYEQYF
. | . | TRBJ2-4 | TRBV7-9 | TGTGCCAGCAGCTTTGAGGGACAAAAAAACATTCAGTACTTC | CASSFEGQKNIQYF
. | . | TRBJ2-2 | TRBV4-1 | TGCGCCAGCAGCCAAGGGAGGGCTGGTCGGCCGGCCAACACCGGGGAGCTGTTTTTT | CASSQGRAGRPANTGELFF
few | . | TRBJ1-5 | TRBV2 | TGTGCCAGCAGTGAAGGGGGGCAGTGGCATCAGCCCCAGCATTTT | CASSEGGQWHQPQHF
. | TRBD1 | TRBJ2-5 | TRBV19 | TGTGCCAGTAGTAAACAGGGGGCGCGCCAAGAGACCCAGTACTTC | CASSKQGARQETQYF
. | . | TRBJ1-1 | TRBV29-1 | TGCAGCGTTTCCATCACAAGTGAAGCTTTCTTT | CSVSITSEAFF
. | . | TRBJ2-5 | TRBV7-8 | TGTGCCAGCAGCTTAGTCGGGGAGACCCAAGAGACCCAGTACTTC | CASSLVGETQETQYF
. | . | TRBJ1-3 | TRBV6-1 | TGTGCCAGCAGTGAATTGGAGGGGGGGGATACGTTCGGAAACACCATATATTTT | CASSELEGGDTFGNTIYF
once | . | TRBJ2-3 | TRBV5-6 | TGTGCCAGCAGCTTGGGGCCGCCGGGGTCCACAGATACGCAGTATTTT | CASSLGPPGSTDTQYF
. | . | TRBJ1-1 | TRBV19 | TGTGCCAGTAGTATGGGGCGGATGAACACTGAAGCTTTCTTT | CASSMGRMNTEAFF
. | TRBD2 | TRBJ2-2 | TRBV3-1/TRBV3-2 | TGTGCCAGCAGCCACACGCGGACTAGCACAAACACCGGGGAGCTGTTTTTT | CASSHTRTSTNTGELFF